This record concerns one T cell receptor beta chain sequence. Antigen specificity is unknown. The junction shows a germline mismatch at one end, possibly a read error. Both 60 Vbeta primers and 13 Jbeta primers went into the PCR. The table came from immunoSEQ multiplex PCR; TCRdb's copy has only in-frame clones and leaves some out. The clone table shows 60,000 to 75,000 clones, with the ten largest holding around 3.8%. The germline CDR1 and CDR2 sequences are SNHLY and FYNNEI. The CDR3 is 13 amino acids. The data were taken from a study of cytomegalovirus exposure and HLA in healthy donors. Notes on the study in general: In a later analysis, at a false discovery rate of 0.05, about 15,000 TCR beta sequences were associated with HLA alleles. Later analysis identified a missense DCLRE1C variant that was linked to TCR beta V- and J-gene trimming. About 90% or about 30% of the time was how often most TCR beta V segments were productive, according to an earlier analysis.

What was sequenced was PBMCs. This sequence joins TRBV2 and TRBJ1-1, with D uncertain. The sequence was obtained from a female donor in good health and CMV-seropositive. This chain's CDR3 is CASTGTVNTEALF. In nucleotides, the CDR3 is TGTGCCAGCACGGGAACAGTGAACACTGAAGCTCTCTTT.